This T cell receptor beta chain was sequenced during a study of OX40 agonist ivuxolimab in advanced cancers. The repertoire was sequenced with immunoSEQ multiplex PCR; TCRdb's copy has only in-frame clones and lacks some. The data contain some 81,000 clones, around 82% of them singletons. Germline V CDR1 and CDR2: GTSNPN, SVGIG (reference sequence). V shed 0 bases and J 6 bases; nucleotides not matched to a gene: 10. The CDR3 contains 15 residues. This specimen consisted of CD4+ or CD8+ T cells sorted from blood, obtained in a trial of the OX40 agonist ivuxolimab. The chain couples TRBV30 to TRBJ2-7, with 8 nucleotides matching TRBD2. The TCR sequence derives from an adult with an advanced solid tumor such as melanoma, head and neck, liver or kidney cancer. This CDR3 is CAWSVSAGVLGEQYF. The DNA of the CDR3 is TGTGCCTGGAGTGTATCAGCGGGAGTCTTGGGCGAGCAGTACTTC.